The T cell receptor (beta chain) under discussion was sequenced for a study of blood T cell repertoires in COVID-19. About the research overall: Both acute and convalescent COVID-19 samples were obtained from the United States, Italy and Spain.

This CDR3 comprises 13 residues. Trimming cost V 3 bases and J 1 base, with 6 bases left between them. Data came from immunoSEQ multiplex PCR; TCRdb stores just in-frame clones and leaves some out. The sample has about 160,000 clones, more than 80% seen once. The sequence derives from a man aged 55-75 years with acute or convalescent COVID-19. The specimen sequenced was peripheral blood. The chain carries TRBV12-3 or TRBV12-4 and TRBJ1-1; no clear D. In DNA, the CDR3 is TGTGCCAGCAGTTTGCAGGCGAACACTGAAGCTTTCTTT. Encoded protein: CASSLQANTEAFF.